These 15 T cell receptor beta chains were all obtained from the same sample, sequenced in a study of cytomegalovirus exposure and HLA in healthy donors. PCR was performed using 60 Vbeta and 13 Jbeta primers. The data were produced by immunoSEQ multiplex PCR, yet TCRdb's version contains in-frame clones alone and is incomplete. Of about 150,000 clones in the sample, less than 85% were seen once. The sample consisted of PBMCs. These receptors were collected from a man between 18 and 29 years old in good health and CMV-seropositive.

This clone was counted once. The chain employs TRBV19 and TRBJ1-6; TRBD1 agrees at 10 bases. The CDR3 extends over 15 amino acids. CDR1 is LNHDA and CDR2 is SQIVND in the germline V gene (reference sequence). V lost 5 bases and J lost 14; bases outside the gene matches: 12. CDR3 in amino acids: CASSPGTGARTTLHF. The CDR3 DNA follows: TGTGCCAGTAGTCCCGGGACAGGGGCCCGTACCACCCTCCACTTT.

This chain joins TRBV9 and TRBJ1-2, with a weak D call TRBD1 (5 bases). The germline V and J ends were trimmed by 0 bases and 2 bases, with 11 bases remaining between them. The CDR3 runs to 15 residues. Germline-derived CDR1 and CDR2 are SGDLS and YYNGEE. The CDR3 loop reads CASSVGGRENYGYTF. CDR3 coding DNA: TGTGCCAGCAGCGTAGGGGGCAGGGAAAACTATGGCTACACCTTC.

The V gene is TRBV30, the J gene TRBJ2-7; 12 nucleotides agree with TRBD2. Germline lookup yields CDR1 GTSNPN and CDR2 SVGIG (reference sequence). Trimming at V came to 3 bases and at J to 6 bases, leaving 12 bases not matched to a gene. This CDR3 contains 16 residues. The CDR3 coding sequence is TGTGCCTGGAGGACGCGACTAGCGGGAGTGGCGCGCGAGCAGTACTTC. It yields the protein CAWRTRLAGVAREQYF.

A single count supports this clone. The chain has TRBV15 and TRBJ1-3; no firm D call. CDR1 and CDR2 from the germline V gene are LNHNV and YYDKDF (reference sequence). The CDR3 sequence is 14 residues long. Trimming shortened V by 5 bases and J by 2 bases, and 10 bases separated the two germline ends. This CDR3 is CATSPSVAGNTIYF. Here the CDR3 DNA reads TGTGCCACCAGCCCCTCGGTAGCTGGAAACACCATATATTTT.

The chain couples TRBV7-6 to TRBJ1-5; TRBD1 agrees at 7 bases. V dropped 5 bases and J dropped 1; count of bases not matched to a gene: 2. Germline V gives CDR1 SGHVS, CDR2 FNYEAQ. The CDR3 consists of 14 residues. DNA of the CDR3: TGTGCCAGCAGCGCAGGGGGGAGCAATCAGCCCCAGCATTTT. Translated, it gives CASSAGGSNQPQHF.

The rearrangement joins TRBV7-2 to TRBJ2-2, with D possibly matching TRBD1 (5 bases). In germline, CDR1 is SGHTA, CDR2 FQGNSA. The CDR3 has 17 amino acids. Trimming pared 3 bases from V and 4 bases from J, leaving 18 bases between. CDR3 loop: CASSFQMAGLVTGELFF. The CDR3 DNA is TGTGCCAGCAGCTTTCAGATGGCAGGGTTAGTCACCGGGGAGCTGTTTTTT.

The rearrangement uses TRBV28 and TRBJ1-2; no clear D gene. Germline V gene lookup returns CDR1 MDHEN and CDR2 SYDVKM. The CDR3 totals 13 residues. In DNA, the CDR3 is TGTTCCGTACAAACCGATAATTACTATGGCTACACCTTC. Residues: CSVQTDNYYGYTF.

V and J are TRBV5-1 and TRBJ1-4; 9 bases match TRBD1. This CDR3 has 15 residues. Unmatched junction bases numbered 9, after V lost 4 bases and J lost 8 bases. Germline V gene lookup returns CDR1 SGHRS and CDR2 YFSETQ. The DNA for the CDR3 is TGCGCCAGCAGCGGGGGGGACAGGGCCCCAGAAAAACTGTTTTTT. The encoded protein is CASSGGDRAPEKLFF.

V gene TRBV6-6 combines with J gene TRBJ1-3; 8 nucleotides agree with TRBD1. Germline-derived CDR1 and CDR2 are MNHNY and SVGAGI (reference sequence). The CDR3 sequence is 15 residues long. Trimming cost V 7 bases and J 0 bases; bases outside gene matches: 5. CDR3 sequence (DNA): TGTGCCAGCACCGCAACAGGGGGCTCTGGAAACACCATATATTTT. Encoded protein: CASTATGGSGNTIYF.

The CDR3 DNA reads TGTGCCAGCAGTTACGGGCAGAATAGCAATCAGCCCCAGCATTTT. Protein: CASSYGQNSNQPQHF. The V gene is TRBV6-5, the J gene TRBJ1-5, with unresolved D. Germline-derived CDR1 and CDR2 are MNHEY and SVGAGI. This CDR3 region has 15 residues. Trimming removed 2 bases at V and 0 bases at J, with 8 bases between.

The chain uses TRBV9 and TRBJ2-7, with a tentative D call TRBD2 (5 bases). The length of the CDR3 is 14 residues. Germline values: CDR1 SGDLS, CDR2 YYNGEE. V lost 0 bases and J lost 6, with 13 bases in between. CDR3 residues: CASSVEGDAGEQYF. The CDR3 DNA sequence: TGTGCCAGCAGCGTAGAGGGAGACGCCGGCGAGCAGTACTTC. Full variable domain (remainder filled in from reference TRBV9 and TRBJ2-7): DSGVTQTPKHLITATGQRVTLRCSPRSGDLSVYWYQQSLDQGLQFLIQYYNGEERAKGNILERFSAQQFPDLHSELNLSSLELGDSALYFCASSVEGDAGEQYFGPGTRLTVT.

The rearrangement uses TRBV4-3 and TRBJ2-2, with TRBD1 matching over 9 bases. The CDR3 contains 20 residues. V lost 6 bases and J lost 0; bases outside the gene matches: 17. Germline CDR1 LGHNA, CDR2 YSLEER. CDR3 loop: CASRRWDRTGASPNTGELFF. The CDR3 bases are TGCGCCAGCAGACGCTGGGATAGGACAGGGGCGTCCCCGAACACCGGGGAGCTGTTTTTT.

The chain carries TRBV7-8 and TRBJ1-1; 10 bases are shared with TRBD1. This CDR3 contains 12 residues. V shed 6 bases, J shed 10 bases, and the junction held 5 bases outside the gene matches. Germline-derived CDR1 and CDR2 are SGHVS and FQNEAQ. For the CDR3, the DNA is TGTGCCAGCAGTCAGGGACAGGGGAGAGCTTTCTTT. Residues: CASSQGQGRAFF.

This clone was observed a few times. The V and J genes are TRBV28 and TRBJ1-1; D is perhaps TRBD1 (6 bases). V dropped 4 bases and J dropped 3 bases, with 18 bases sitting between them. The CDR3 is made up of 16 amino acids. Germline assignment: CDR1 MDHEN and CDR2 SYDVKM. The CDR3 DNA reads TGTGCCAGCAGTTCCCGGCGCACAGGGTGGGACACTGAAGCTTTCTTT. Protein sequence: CASSSRRTGWDTEAFF.

V usage is TRBV11-2 and J usage is TRBJ1-3; the D gene is possibly TRBD1 (6 bases). Germline V gene data show CDR1 as SGHAT and CDR2 as FQNNGV. Trimming shortened V by 5 bases and J by 0 bases, and 14 bases separated the two germline ends. This CDR3 spans 16 amino acids. DNA for the CDR3: TGTGCCAGCAGCACGGGACACCTGAGCTCTGGAAACACCATATATTTT. It is translated as CASSTGHLSSGNTIYF.